This entry describes one TCR beta chain. Its antigen is not identified. This entry belongs to a study of T cell responses to AZD1222 COVID-19 vaccine. Data came from immunoSEQ multiplex PCR; TCRdb stores just in-frame clones and leaves some out. Of 120,000 or so clones in the sample, 90% were seen once. Study-level points and caveats: Baseline testing showed seropositivity in only six or seven AZD1222 recipients. Samples come after the peak T cell response, not at day 14. In a largely white British group with more females than males, clonal diversity was possibly underestimated.

Per the germline V gene, CDR1 is SNHLY and CDR2 is FYNNEI. V lost 4 bases and J lost 2, with 12 bases in between. There are 14 residues in the CDR3. The sequencing here drew on peripheral blood, taken 28 days after the second dose of the MenACWY control vaccine. V is TRBV2 and J is TRBJ2-7; D is unclear. The clonotype originates from an adult who received the MenACWY meningococcal vaccine as a control. This CDR3 is CASSAGRTAYEQYF. In nucleotides, the CDR3 is TGTGCCAGCAGTGCCGGCAGGACGGCCTACGAGCAGTACTTC. Drawing the rest from reference TRBV2 and TRBJ2-7, the complete variable domain is EPEVTQTPSHQVTQMGQEVILRCVPISNHLYFYWYRQILGQKVEFLVSFYNNEISEKSEIFDDQFSVERPDGSNFTLKIRSTKLEDSAMYFCASSAGRTAYEQYFGPGTRLTVT.